This T cell receptor (beta chain) is drawn from a study of T and B cells in COVID-19 patients (TCRdb year 2020). For context, the study as a whole: In this study, adaptive immunity was profiled in COVID-19 patients who either had active infection or had recovered, using TRB and IGH repertoire sequencing of peripheral blood. A recovered cohort included 19 patients who provided 20 to 25 samples, and most of these patients had mild to moderate COVID-19 treated on an outpatient basis. In the active-infection cohort, about 90% of the 20 patients had comorbidities linked to unfavorable COVID-19 outcome. An age-matched reference group of 30 to 40 healthy donors negative for COVID-19 antibodies served as the comparison for repertoire analyses. The repository of TCR and BCR sequences included 60 to 75 time points from 37 patients, and more than 8 million TCR sequences were analysed. Of the roughly 22 patients in the active-infection cohort, approximately eleven were critically ill and needed mechanical ventilation or ECMO. A couple of patients were in both the active and recovered cohorts because samples existed from active disease and from after recovery. Patients in the recovered cohort had a median age of approximately 35 years, compared with 67 years for patients in the active-infection cohort. As many as 9 follow-up blood samples were taken per patient, and some of the samples covered different disease stages within the same individual.

Genomic DNA extracted from blood, in amounts of roughly 230-550 ng, served as the starting material for amplifying TRB repertoires. This clonotype was picked up many times. It has no known antigen specificity. It has no much larger one-base neighbor in the sample; base qualities were not kept. From a lookup of the germline V gene (reference sequence), CDR1 and CDR2 are SEHNR and FQNEAQ. V loses 4 bases, J loses 7 bases, and the germline ends lie 13 bases apart. The CDR3 has 14 amino acids, counting the end cysteine and phenylalanine. The DNA shown is the 42-base CDR3, in frame from base 1. The reads were generated on an Illumina MiSeq. Multiplex PCR with BIOMED2 TRB-A/B primer pools was used to amplify the TRB rearrangements. Illumina-compatible adapters and 7-nucleotide sample barcodes were added to the amplicons in two consecutive PCRs. All library PCRs used Phusion HS II polymerase. The amplicons were purified from gel with the NucleoSpin Gel and PCR Clean-up kit, measured on Qubit, and combined at around 3.6 nM. Before Illumina next-generation sequencing, the quality of the amplicon pool was assessed on an Agilent 2100 Bioanalyzer. Turning to the authors' computational methods: Annotation of TRB rearrangements was done in MiXCR 3.0.8 with the default MiXCR reference library. Non-productive reads and sequences with fewer than 2 reads were removed, and each unique CDR3 nucleotide sequence was counted as one clone. Clonality, diversity, richness and V-J gene usage were calculated in R 3.5.1. GLIPH2 was used for TCR clustering by CDR3 similarity, and generation probabilities were calculated by OLGA. Only GLIPH2 clusters with at least four unique TCR clonotypes present in at least three individuals were retained. TCRdb ran its own pipeline on the public reads, namely fastp trimming at Q25 and MiXCR clone calling, and kept in-frame beta chains. Rows with one shared CDR3 protein collapse into an entry with the most common genes and DNA. These V and J calls are TCRdb output, not the study's own analysis. The sample table records fewer than 6,500 distinct CDR3 sequences; 15% to 20% of these occur just once. The ten largest clones capture 6.5% of the sample.

Findings and caveats that apply to the study as a whole: TRB repertoires were found to be highly clonal in active COVID-19, whereas diversity and richness at recovery were found to rise above healthy donor levels. Blood samples from mildly ill patients during symptoms and early samples from severe cases were scarce. Specific T cell subsets (CD4+/Treg/CD8+) and sorted SARS-CoV-2-responsive or tetramer+ T cells had not yet been sequenced, and these experiments were ongoing. The recovered cohort had approximately 2,200 exclusive TCR clusters, including around 30 low-pGen clusters. Prospective validation of the reported TCR clusters was stated to be required before clinical use. The size of the cohort was considered insufficient for assessing HLA contributions to COVID-19 susceptibility or severity. Patients with COVID-19 were reported to show strongly skewed TRBV/TRBJ gene usage.

Specimen: blood. Here the chain combines TRBV7-9 and TRBJ2-2; TRBD1 is perhaps the D gene, given 6 matching bases. The clonotype originates from a human donor who had recovered from COVID-19. The bases are TGTGCCAGCAGCTCCACAGGGCGAGGCGGGGAGCTGTTTTTT. The encoded protein is CASSSTGRGGELFF.